This TCR beta chain was sequenced for a study of control samples from healthy donors and cancer patients (dated by TCRdb to 2020 to 2022). With respect to this clone: No cognate antigen has been identified for it. No base quality values were provided; no much bigger clone lies one nucleotide off.

Library generation was performed with the immunoSEQ multiplex PCR assay. This immuneACCESS table, as held by TCRdb, lists in-frame sequences with V and J called but not all clones. Of the missing ones, under half trace to an unresolved V gene in checked studies; the others have no known cause. Counted in this sample were under 200,000 clones; roughly 94% of them appeared once. Around 8.5% of the sample goes to the ten largest clones. Taken from cysteine to phenylalanine, the CDR3 has 12 residues. Just the 36-base CDR3 DNA is kept, in frame starting at base 1. V is clipped by 3 bases and J by 9 bases, and the sequence between their germline boundaries is 9 bases long. CDR1 is given as SNHLY and CDR2 as FYNNEI, both from the germline V gene.

Sample: blood. The chain is made from TRBV2 and TRBJ1-5, with TRBD1 as a weak D call on 5 bases. The receptor comes from a middle-aged woman in good health. The sequence in DNA is TGTGCCAGCAGTGACTACGGGGGGCCCCAGCATTTT. Translation gives CASSDYGGPQHF.